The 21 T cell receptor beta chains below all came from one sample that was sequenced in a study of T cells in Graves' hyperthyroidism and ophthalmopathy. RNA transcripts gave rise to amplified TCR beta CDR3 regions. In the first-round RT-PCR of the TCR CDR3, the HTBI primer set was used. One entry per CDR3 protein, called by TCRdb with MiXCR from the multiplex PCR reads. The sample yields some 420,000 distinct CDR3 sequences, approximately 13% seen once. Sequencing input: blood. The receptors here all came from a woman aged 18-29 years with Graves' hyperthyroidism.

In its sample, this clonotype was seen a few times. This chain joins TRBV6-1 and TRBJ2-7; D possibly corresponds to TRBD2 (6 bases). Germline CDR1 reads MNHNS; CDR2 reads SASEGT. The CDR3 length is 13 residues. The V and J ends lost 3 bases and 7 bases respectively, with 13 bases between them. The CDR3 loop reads CASSERDPVEQYF. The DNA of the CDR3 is TGTGCCAGCAGTGAGCGGGACCCGGTTGAGCAGTACTTC.

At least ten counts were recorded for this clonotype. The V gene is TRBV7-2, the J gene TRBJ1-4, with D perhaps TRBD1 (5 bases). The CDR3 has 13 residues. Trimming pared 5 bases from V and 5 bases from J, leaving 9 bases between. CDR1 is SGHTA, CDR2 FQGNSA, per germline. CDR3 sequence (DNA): TGTGCCAGCAGCGTCAACAGGAATGAAAAACTGTTTTTT. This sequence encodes CASSVNRNEKLFF.

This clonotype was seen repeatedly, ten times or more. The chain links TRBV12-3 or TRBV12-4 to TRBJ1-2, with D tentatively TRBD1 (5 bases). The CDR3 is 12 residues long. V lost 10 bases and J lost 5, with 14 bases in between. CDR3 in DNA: TGTGCCACCGCGGGACGTATTTATGGCTACACCTTC. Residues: CATAGRIYGYTF.

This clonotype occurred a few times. The CDR3 is CASSYNGGRYEKLFF. The CDR3 bases are TGTGCCAGCAGTTACAACGGGGGGAGGTATGAAAAACTGTTTTTT. The V call is TRBV6-5, the J call TRBJ1-4, with D possibly matching TRBD1 (5 bases). Trimming took 2 bases from V and 6 from J, leaving 13 bases between them. Germline lookup yields CDR1 MNHEY and CDR2 SVGAGI. CDR3 length: 15 residues.

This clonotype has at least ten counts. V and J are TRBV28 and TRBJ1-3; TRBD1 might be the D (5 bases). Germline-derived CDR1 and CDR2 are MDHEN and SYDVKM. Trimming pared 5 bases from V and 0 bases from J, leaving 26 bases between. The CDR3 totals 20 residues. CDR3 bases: TGTGCCAGCAGTCCCCCCAACTTCTTACCGGGACCGAGCTCTGGAAACACCATATATTTT. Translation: CASSPPNFLPGPSSGNTIYF. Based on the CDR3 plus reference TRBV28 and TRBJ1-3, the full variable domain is DVKVTQSSRYLVKRTGEKVFLECVQDMDHENMFWYRQDPGLGLRLIYFSYDVKMKEKGDIPEGYSVSREKKERFSLILESASTNQTSMYLCASSPPNFLPGPSSGNTIYFGEGSWLTVV.

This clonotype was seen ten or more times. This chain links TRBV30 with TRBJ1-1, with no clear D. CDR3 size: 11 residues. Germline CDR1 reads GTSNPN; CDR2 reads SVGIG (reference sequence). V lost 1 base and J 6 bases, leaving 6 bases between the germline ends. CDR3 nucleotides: TGTGCCTGGAGTGGACTAGCTGAAGCTTTCTTT. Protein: CAWSGLAEAFF.

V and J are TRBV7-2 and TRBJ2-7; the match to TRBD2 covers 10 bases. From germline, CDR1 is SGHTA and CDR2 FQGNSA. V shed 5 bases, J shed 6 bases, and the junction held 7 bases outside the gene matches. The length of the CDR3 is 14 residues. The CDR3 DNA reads TGTGCCAGCAGCCCCCAGCGGGAGGGTGTCGAGCAGTACTTC. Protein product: CASSPQREGVEQYF. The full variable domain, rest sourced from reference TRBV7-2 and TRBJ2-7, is GAGVSQSPSNKVTEKGKDVELRCDPISGHTALYWYRQSLGQGLEFLIYFQGNSAPDKSGLPSDRFSAERTGGSVSTLTIQRTQQEDSAVYLCASSPQREGVEQYFGPGTRLTVT.

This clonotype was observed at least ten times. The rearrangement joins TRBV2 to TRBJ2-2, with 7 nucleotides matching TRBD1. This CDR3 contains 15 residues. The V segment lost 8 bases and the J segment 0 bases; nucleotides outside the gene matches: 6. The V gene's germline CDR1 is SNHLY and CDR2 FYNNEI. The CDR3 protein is CASGAQGANTGELFF. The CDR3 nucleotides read TGTGCCAGCGGGGCCCAGGGGGCGAACACCGGGGAGCTGTTTTTT.

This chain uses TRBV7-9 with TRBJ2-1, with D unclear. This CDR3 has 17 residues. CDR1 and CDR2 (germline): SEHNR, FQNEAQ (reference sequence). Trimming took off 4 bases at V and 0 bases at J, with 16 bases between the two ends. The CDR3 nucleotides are TGTGCCAGCAGCTCCCCCTCTAGACGCCCCTCCTACAATGAGCAGTTCTTC. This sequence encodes CASSSPSRRPSYNEQFF.

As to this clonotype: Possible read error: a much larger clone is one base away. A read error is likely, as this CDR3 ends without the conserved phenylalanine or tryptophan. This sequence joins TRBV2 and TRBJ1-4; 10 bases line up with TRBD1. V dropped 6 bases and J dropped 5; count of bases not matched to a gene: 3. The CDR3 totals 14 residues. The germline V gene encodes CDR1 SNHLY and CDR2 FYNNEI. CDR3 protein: CASRVGQGNEKLFL. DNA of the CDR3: TGTGCCAGCAGGGTGGGACAGGGGAATGAAAAACTGTTTCTT.

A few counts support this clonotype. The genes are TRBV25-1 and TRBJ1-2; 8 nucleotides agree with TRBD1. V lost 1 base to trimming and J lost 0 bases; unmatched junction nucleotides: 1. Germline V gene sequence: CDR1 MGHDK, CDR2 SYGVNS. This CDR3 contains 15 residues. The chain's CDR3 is CASSESGQANYGYTF. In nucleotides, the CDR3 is TGTGCCAGCAGTGAATCGGGACAGGCTAACTATGGCTACACCTTC.

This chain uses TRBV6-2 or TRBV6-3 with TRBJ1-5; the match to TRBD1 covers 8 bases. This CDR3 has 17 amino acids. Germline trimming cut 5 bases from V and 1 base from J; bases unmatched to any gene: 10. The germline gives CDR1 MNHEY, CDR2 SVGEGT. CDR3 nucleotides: TGTGCCAGCAGTGGAATGAGACAGGGGTTGAGCAATCAGCCCCAGCATTTT. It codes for CASSGMRQGLSNQPQHF.

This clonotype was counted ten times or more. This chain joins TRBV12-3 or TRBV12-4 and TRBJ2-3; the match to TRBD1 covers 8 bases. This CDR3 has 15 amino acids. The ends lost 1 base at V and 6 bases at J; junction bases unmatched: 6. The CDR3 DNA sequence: TGTGCCAGCAGTTTAGGTCCGGACAGGGAGGATACGCAGTATTTT. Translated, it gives CASSLGPDREDTQYF.

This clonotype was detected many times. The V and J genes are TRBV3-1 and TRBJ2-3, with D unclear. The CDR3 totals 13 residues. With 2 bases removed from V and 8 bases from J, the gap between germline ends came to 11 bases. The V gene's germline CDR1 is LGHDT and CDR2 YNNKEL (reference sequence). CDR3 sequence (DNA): TGTGCCAGCAGCCAACAAATGATGGCTACGCAGTATTTT. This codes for CASSQQMMATQYF.

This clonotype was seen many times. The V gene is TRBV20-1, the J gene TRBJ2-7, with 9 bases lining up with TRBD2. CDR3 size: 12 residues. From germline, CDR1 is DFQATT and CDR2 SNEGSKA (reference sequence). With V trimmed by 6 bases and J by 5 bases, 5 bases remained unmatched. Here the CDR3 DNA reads TGCAGTGCCCCGGGACTAGCACACGAGCAGTACTTC. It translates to CSAPGLAHEQYF.

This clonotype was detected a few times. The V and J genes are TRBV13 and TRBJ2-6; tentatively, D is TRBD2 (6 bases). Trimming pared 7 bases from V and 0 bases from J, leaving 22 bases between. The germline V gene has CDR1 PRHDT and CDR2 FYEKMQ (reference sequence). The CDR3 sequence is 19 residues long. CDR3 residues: CASTLWGTDGDSGANVLTF. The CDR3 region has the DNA TGTGCCAGCACCCTCTGGGGGACTGACGGGGACTCTGGGGCCAACGTCCTGACTTTC.

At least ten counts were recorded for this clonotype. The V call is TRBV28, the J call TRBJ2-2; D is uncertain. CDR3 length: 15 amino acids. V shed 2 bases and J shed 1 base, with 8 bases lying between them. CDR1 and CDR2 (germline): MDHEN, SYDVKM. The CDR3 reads CASSLVSLNTGELFF. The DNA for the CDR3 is TGTGCCAGCAGTTTAGTGTCACTGAACACCGGGGAGCTGTTTTTT.

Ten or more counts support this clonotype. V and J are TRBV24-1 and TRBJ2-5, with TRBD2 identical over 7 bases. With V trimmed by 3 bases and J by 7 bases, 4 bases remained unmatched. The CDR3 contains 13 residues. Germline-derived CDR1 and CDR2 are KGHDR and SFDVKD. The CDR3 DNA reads TGTGCCACCAGTGATCGACTAGCAGCGACCCAGTACTTC. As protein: CATSDRLAATQYF.

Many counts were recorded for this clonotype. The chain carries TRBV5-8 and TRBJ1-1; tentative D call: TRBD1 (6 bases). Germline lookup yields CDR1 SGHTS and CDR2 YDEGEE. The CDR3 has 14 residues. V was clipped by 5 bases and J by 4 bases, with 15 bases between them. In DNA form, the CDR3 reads TGTGCCAGCAGGGTCGGGGGGGCGGGCACTGAAGCTTTCTTT. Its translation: CASRVGGAGTEAFF.

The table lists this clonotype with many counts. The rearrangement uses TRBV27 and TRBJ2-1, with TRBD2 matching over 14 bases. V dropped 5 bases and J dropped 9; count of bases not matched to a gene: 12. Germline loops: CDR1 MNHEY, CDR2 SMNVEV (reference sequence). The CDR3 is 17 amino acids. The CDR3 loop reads CASSARPGLAGVIEQFF. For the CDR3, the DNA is TGTGCCAGCAGTGCCCGCCCGGGACTAGCGGGAGTGATTGAGCAGTTCTTC.

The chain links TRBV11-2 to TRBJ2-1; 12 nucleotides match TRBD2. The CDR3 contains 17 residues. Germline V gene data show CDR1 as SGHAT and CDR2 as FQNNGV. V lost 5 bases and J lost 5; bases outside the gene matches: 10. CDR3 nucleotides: TGTGCCAGCAGCGCGCCGGGACTAGCGGGTCTGAACAATGAGCAGTTCTTC. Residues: CASSAPGLAGLNNEQFF. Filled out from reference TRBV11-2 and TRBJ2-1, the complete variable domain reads EAGVAQSPRYKIIEKRQSVAFWCNPISGHATLYWYQQILGQGPKLLIQFQNNGVVDDSQLPKDRFSAERLKGVDSTLKIQPAKLEDSAVYLCASSAPGLAGLNNEQFFGPGTRLTVL.